This T cell receptor (beta chain) is from a study of vaccination effects on CD4 cells after COVID-19. Turning to this clone: Its antigen is not known.

This table comes from immunoSEQ multiplex PCR, and its TCRdb copy is limited to in-frame clones, with some not included. In the table there are just under 65,000 clones, roughly 75% of which are singletons. After expansion with viral peptide pools in the ViraFEST assay, antigen-specific CD4+ T cells were sequenced. On roughly day 10 of culture, CD4+ T cells were separated out. Vaccine recipients lacked prior SARS-CoV-2 infection and had negative nucleocapsid antibodies. This specimen consisted of CD4+ T cells from PBMCs cultured with HCoV-OC43 spike peptides, obtained before COVID-19 vaccination. Subset given: HCoV-OC43 spike overlapping peptide pool stimulation. The sequence was collected from a human donor who received a COVID-19 vaccine.

The CDR3 DNA follows: TGCGCCAGCAGCCAAGAATGGCTAGCGGGGGGGGCAAATGAGCAGTTCTTC. It specifies CASSQEWLAGGANEQFF. The chain uses TRBV4-3 and TRBJ2-1, with TRBD2 identical over 12 bases. CDR1 and CDR2 from the germline V gene are LGHNA and YSLEER. V shed 0 bases, J shed 7 bases, and the junction held 7 bases outside the gene matches. The CDR3 runs to 17 residues.